The clone carrying this T cell receptor beta chain occurred once. As yet, its antigen is unknown. On sorted subsets, replicate PCRs used about 200 ng DNA, or about 30,000 T cell genomes. Measured with immunoSEQ multiplex PCR; TCRdb has only the in-frame clones, and not every one. The table has roughly 2 million clones, under 97% seen once. The CDR3 contains 12 residues. Trimming cost V 7 bases and J 5 bases; bases outside gene matches: 4. Germline loops: CDR1 MDHEN, CDR2 SYDVKM. CD4+ cells underwent separation, giving CD45RA+ naive and CD45RA-negative memory subsets. These data come from a study of shared clonotypes between healthy human individuals. General observations from the study: Sampling involved blood alone; tissue repertoires likely differ.

This TCR was recovered from a man aged 18 to 30 in good health. The V call is TRBV28, the J call TRBJ1-1; 7 nucleotides agree with TRBD1. The sequencing input was naive CD4+ T cells sorted from blood. As to subset: CD45RA+ positively selected. The CDR3 loop is CASKTGRTEAFF. CDR3 in DNA: TGTGCCAGCAAGACAGGGAGAACTGAAGCTTTCTTT. Combining the CDR3 with reference TRBV28 and TRBJ1-1 gives the whole variable domain DVKVTQSSRYLVKRTGEKVFLECVQDMDHENMFWYRQDPGLGLRLIYFSYDVKMKEKGDIPEGYSVSREKKERFSLILESASTNQTSMYLCASKTGRTEAFFGQGTRLTVV.